This T cell receptor (beta chain) was recovered during a study of long-term antiretroviral therapy in people with HIV. Study results and caveats: Dominant in the repertoire at all time points were clones expanded before ART.

The assay, immunoSEQ v3.0, was run at survey level. The table came from immunoSEQ multiplex PCR; TCRdb's copy has only in-frame clones and leaves some out. The data hold approximately 15,000 clones, with approximately 80% observed a single time. From each donor, at least one pre-ART PBMC sample and at least two post-ART PBMC samples were obtained. Every HIV-positive participant received treatment in the United States. The CDR3 has 16 residues. The ends lost 0 bases at V and 2 bases at J; junction bases unmatched: 7. Germline CDR1 and CDR2: MGHRA and YSYEKL. Note on this clone: Its antigen is still unknown.

Sequencing used unsorted PBMCs, obtained just before starting antiretroviral therapy. The origin of this receptor is a man aged 35-49 years with HIV. This sequence joins TRBV4-1 and TRBJ2-7; 7 bases line up with TRBD2. CDR3 nucleotides: TGCGCCAGCAGCCAAGATGGGGGGGGAAGGGCCTACGAGCAGTACTTC. It specifies CASSQDGGGRAYEQYF.